One and the same sample provided the 3 T cell receptor beta chains below, sequenced in a study of T cells in Graves' hyperthyroidism and ophthalmopathy. RNA transcripts provided the source from which TCR beta CDR3 regions were amplified. Initially, a first-round RT-PCR of the TCR CDR3 employed the HTBI primer set. MiXCR was run by TCRdb on the multiplex PCR reads, yielding one entry per CDR3 protein. The table shows 300,000 to 450,000 distinct CDR3 sequences, with about 18% occurring only once. Sequencing was carried out using blood. The receptors here all came from a woman aged 25 to 39 with Graves' hyperthyroidism that later progressed to Graves' ophthalmopathy.

This clonotype was counted a few times. The CDR3 coding sequence is TGCGCCAGCAGATCCAGGTCCAGGGCCTACGAGCAGTACTTC. This translates into CASRSRSRAYEQYF. The rearrangement joins TRBV10-2 to TRBJ2-7; D is perhaps TRBD1 (5 bases). Trimming took 6 bases from V and 2 from J, leaving 14 bases between them. The CDR3 sequence is 14 residues long. CDR1 and CDR2 from the germline V gene are WSHSY and SAAADI.

This clonotype was found many times. This sequence joins TRBV27 and TRBJ1-2; 8 bases are shared with TRBD1. The length of the CDR3 is 13 residues. Germline CDR1 reads MNHEY; CDR2 reads SMNVEV (reference sequence). V shed 5 bases and J 6 bases; nucleotides not matched to a gene: 5. The CDR3 DNA follows: TGTGCCAGCAGTACCAAGGACAGGGATGGCTACACCTTC. Translating it yields CASSTKDRDGYTF.

The chain couples TRBV19 to TRBJ1-3; no clear D gene. The CDR3 consists of 13 residues. The germline CDR1 and CDR2 sequences are LNHDA and SQIVND (reference sequence). V was shortened by 3 bases and J by 2 bases, with 5 bases between the two germline ends. CDR3 region: CASSIRAGNTIYF. Written as DNA, the CDR3 is TGTGCCAGTAGTATTAGAGCTGGAAACACCATATATTTT. The variable domain in full, with the rest retrieved from reference TRBV19 and TRBJ1-3, is DGGITQSPKYLFRKEGQNVTLSCEQNLNHDAMYWYRQDPGQGLRLIYYSQIVNDFQKGDIAEGYSVSREKKESFPLTVTSAQKNPTAFYLCASSIRAGNTIYFGEGSWLTVV.